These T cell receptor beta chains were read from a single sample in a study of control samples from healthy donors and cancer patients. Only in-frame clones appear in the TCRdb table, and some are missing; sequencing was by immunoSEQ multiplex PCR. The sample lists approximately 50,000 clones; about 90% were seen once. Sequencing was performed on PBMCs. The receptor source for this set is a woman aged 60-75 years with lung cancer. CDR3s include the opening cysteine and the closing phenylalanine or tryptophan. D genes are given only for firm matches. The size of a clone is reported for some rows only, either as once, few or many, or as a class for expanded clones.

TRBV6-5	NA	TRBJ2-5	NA	CASSYSPAQETQYF	TGTGCCAGCAGTTACTCGCCAGCACAAGAGACCCAGTACTTC
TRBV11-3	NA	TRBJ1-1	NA	CASGKGVNTEAFF	TGTGCCAGCGGCAAAGGTGTGAACACTGAAGCTTTCTTT
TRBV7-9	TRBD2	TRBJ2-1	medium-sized	CASSSFASGRGSSYNEQFF	TGTGCCAGCAGCTCCTTTGCTAGCGGGAGGGGTAGCTCCTACAATGAGCAGTTCTTC
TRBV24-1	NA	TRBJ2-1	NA	CATSTGNEQFF	TGTGCCACCAGTACTGGGAATGAGCAGTTCTTC
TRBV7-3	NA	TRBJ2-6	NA	CASSVGRTNVLTF	TGTGCCAGCAGCGTGGGACGGACCAACGTCCTGACTTTC
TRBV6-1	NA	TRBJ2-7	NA	CASSEKRSSYEQYF	TGTGCCAGCAGTGAAAAGCGTAGCTCCTACGAGCAGTACTTC
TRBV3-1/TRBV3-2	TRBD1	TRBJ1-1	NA	CASSQTPGTGGPEAFF	TGTGCCAGCAGCCAAACGCCCGGGACAGGGGGCCCTGAAGCTTTCTTT
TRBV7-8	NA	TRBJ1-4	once	CASSLIGRGNEKLFF	TGTGCCAGCAGCTTAATCGGCAGGGGAAATGAAAAACTGTTTTTT
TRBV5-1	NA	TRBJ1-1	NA	CASSLTVREGNTEAFF	TGCGCCAGCAGCTTGACGGTTAGGGAGGGGAACACTGAAGCTTTCTTT
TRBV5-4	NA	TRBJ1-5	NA	CASSLDRNQPQHF	TGTGCCAGCAGCTTGGACAGGAATCAGCCCCAGCATTTT
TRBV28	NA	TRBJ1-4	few	CASRPPNSGEKLFF	TGTGCCAGCAGACCTCCTAATTCGGGGGAAAAACTGTTTTTT
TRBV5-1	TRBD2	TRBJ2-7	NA	CASRTFSGDVTTYEQYF	TGCGCCAGCAGAACGTTCAGCGGGGACGTTACTACCTACGAGCAGTACTTC
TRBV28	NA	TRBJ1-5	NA	CASTTPVGLEQPQHF	TGTGCCAGCACCACCCCAGTAGGGTTGGAACAGCCCCAGCATTTT
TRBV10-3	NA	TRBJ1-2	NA	CAISEGGFNYGYTF	TGTGCCATCAGTGAGGGTGGATTTAACTATGGCTACACCTTC
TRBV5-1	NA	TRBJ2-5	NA	CASSLQGIQETQYF	TGCGCCAGCAGCCTACAGGGTATCCAAGAGACCCAGTACTTC
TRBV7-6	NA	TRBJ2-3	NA	CASSLARADTQYF	TGTGCCAGCAGCTTAGCTAGGGCAGATACGCAGTATTTT
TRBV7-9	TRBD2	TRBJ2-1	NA	CASSPTVHSGGAGEQFF	TGTGCCAGCAGCCCCACAGTGCATAGCGGGGGGGCGGGTGAGCAGTTCTTC
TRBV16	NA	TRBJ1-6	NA	CATTGGLNSPLHF	TGTGCCACCACGGGGGGACTAAATTCACCCCTCCACTTT
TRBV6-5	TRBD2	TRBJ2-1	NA	CASSPSGTTYNEQFF	TGTGCCAGCAGTCCTAGCGGGACTACCTACAATGAGCAGTTCTTC
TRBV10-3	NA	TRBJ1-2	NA	CATKVTTLSADGYTF	TGTGCCACCAAGGTAACGACCCTCTCCGCGGACGGCTACACCTTC
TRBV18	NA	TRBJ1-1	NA	CASSPSGMNTEAFF	TGTGCCAGCTCCCCCTCAGGAATGAACACTGAAGCTTTCTTT
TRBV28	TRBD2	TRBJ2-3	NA	CANETTYSGRRTDTQYF	TGTGCCAACGAAACGACCTATAGCGGGAGGCGCACAGATACGCAGTATTTT
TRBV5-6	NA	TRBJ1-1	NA	CASSLGGGVPNTEAFF	TGTGCCAGCAGCTTGGGAGGAGGGGTACCGAACACTGAAGCTTTCTTT
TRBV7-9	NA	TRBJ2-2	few	CASSLALDNRKNTGELFF	TGTGCCAGCAGCTTAGCGCTGGATAACCGAAAGAACACCGGGGAGCTGTTTTTT
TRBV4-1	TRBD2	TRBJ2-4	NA	CASSQGTSGRAKNIQYF	TGCGCCAGCAGCCAAGGGACTAGCGGGAGGGCCAAAAACATTCAGTACTTC
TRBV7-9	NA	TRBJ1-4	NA	CASSLVGKLFF	TGTGCCAGCAGCTTAGTGGGAAAACTGTTTTTT
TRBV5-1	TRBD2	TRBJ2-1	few	CASSWTSMSSYNEQFF	TGCGCCAGCAGCTGGACTAGCATGAGCTCCTACAATGAGCAGTTCTTC
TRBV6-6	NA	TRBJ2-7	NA	CASSYETYEQYF	TGTGCCAGCAGTTATGAAACTTACGAGCAGTACTTC
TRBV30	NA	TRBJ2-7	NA	CATGRNYEQYF	TGTGCCACCGGACGGAACTACGAGCAGTACTTC
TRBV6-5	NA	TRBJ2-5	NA	CASSPGVETQYF	TGTGCCAGCAGTCCAGGGGTAGAGACCCAGTACTTC
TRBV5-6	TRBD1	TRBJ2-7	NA	CASSPDPGGAAYEQYF	TGTGCCAGCAGTCCTGATCCAGGGGGCGCGGCTTACGAGCAGTACTTC
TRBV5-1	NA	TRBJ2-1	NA	CASSLGAGFYNEQFF	TGCGCCAGCAGCTTGGGGGCAGGATTCTACAATGAGCAGTTCTTC
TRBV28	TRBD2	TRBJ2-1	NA	CASSLGLAYNEQFF	TGTGCCAGCAGTTTGGGACTAGCATACAATGAGCAGTTCTTC
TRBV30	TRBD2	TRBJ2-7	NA	CAWSVGGSSTEQYF	TGTGCCTGGAGTGTGGGAGGGAGTTCAACCGAGCAGTACTTC
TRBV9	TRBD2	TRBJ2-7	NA	CASSVREGPYEQYF	TGTGCCAGCAGCGTACGGGAGGGGCCCTACGAGCAGTACTTC
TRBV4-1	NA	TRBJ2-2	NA	CASSQGASAAGETGELFF	TGCGCCAGCAGCCAAGGGGCTAGCGCAGCCGGGGAGACCGGGGAGCTGTTTTTT
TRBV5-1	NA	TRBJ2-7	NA	CASSLAAGSGYEQYF	TGCGCCAGCAGCTTGGCCGCCGGATCGGGATACGAGCAGTACTTC
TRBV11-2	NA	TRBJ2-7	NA	CASSFPGPSYEQYF	TGTGCCAGCAGCTTTCCAGGGCCCTCCTACGAGCAGTACTTC
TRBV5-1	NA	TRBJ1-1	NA	CASSLTGVTEAFF	TGCGCCAGCAGTTTAACCGGAGTCACTGAAGCTTTCTTT
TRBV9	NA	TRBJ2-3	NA	CASSVSLGFSSTDTQYF	TGTGCCAGCAGCGTGAGTTTGGGGTTCTCTAGCACAGATACGCAGTATTTT
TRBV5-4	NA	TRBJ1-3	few	CASSVDWGSGNTIYF	TGTGCCAGCAGCGTTGACTGGGGGTCTGGAAACACCATATATTTT
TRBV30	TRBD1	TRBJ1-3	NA	CAWSVLQGAGNTIYF	TGTGCCTGGAGTGTATTACAGGGGGCTGGAAACACCATATATTTT
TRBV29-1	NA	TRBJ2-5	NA	CSVLGASGETQYF	TGCAGCGTTCTTGGGGCGTCGGGAGAGACCCAGTACTTC
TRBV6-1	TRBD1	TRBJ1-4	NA	CASKRTGQGELFF	TGTGCCAGCAAAAGGACAGGCCAGGGTGAACTGTTTTTT
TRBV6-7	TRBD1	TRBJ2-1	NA	CASSYSNGRGYNYEQFF	TGTGCCAGCAGTTACTCGAATGGCAGGGGGTATAACTATGAGCAGTTCTTC
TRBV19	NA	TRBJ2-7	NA	CASSINGGYEQYF	TGTGCCAGTAGTATAAATGGGGGCTACGAGCAGTACTTC
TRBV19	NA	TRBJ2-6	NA	CASSERSSGANVLTF	TGTGCCAGTAGTGAGAGATCGTCTGGGGCCAACGTCCTGACTTTC
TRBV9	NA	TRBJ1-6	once	CASSVEGHGGSPLHF	TGTGCCAGCAGCGTGGAGGGACATGGCGGTTCACCCCTCCACTTT
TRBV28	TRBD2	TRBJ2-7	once	CASSRTSGVSYEQYF	TGTGCCAGCAGTCGGACTAGCGGGGTATCCTACGAGCAGTACTTC
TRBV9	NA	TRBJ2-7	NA	CASSVEGHPSYEQYF	TGTGCCAGCAGCGTAGAGGGACATCCATCCTACGAGCAGTACTTC
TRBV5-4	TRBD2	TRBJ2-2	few	CASSPGGSGANTGELFF	TGTGCCAGCAGCCCAGGCGGTAGCGGGGCGAACACCGGGGAGCTGTTTTTT
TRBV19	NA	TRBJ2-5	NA	CASQRRSQETQYF	TGTGCCAGTCAAAGGCGAAGCCAAGAGACCCAGTACTTC
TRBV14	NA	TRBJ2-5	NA	CASSQGGVGTQYF	TGTGCCAGCAGCCAAGGCGGGGTAGGGACCCAGTACTTC
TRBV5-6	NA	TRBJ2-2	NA	CASSLYRVNTGELFF	TGTGCCAGCAGCTTGTACAGGGTGAACACCGGGGAGCTGTTTTTT
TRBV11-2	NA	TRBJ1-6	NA	CASSLQIGPISPLHF	TGTGCCAGCAGCTTACAGATCGGACCAATATCACCCCTCCACTTT
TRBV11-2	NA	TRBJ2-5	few	CASSLDRWSETQYF	TGTGCCAGCAGCTTAGATCGGTGGTCGGAGACCCAGTACTTC
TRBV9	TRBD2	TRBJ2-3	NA	CASSVDPSGGTDTQYF	TGTGCCAGCAGCGTAGATCCTAGCGGGGGCACAGATACGCAGTATTTT
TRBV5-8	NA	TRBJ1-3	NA	CASSLATSSGNTIYF	TGTGCCAGCAGCTTGGCCACTAGCTCTGGAAACACCATATATTTT